The 11 T cell receptor beta chains in this list originate from one sample, sequenced in a study of regulatory T cells in long-lasting Graves disease. As for time point: persistent/refractory GD, antithyroid drugs over 5 years with positive TRAb. PBMC-extracted RNA yielded the TCR library. Arm-PCR of CDR3 regions and iRepertoire HTBI primers were the basis on which TCR beta libraries were built. TCRdb itself ran the multiplex PCR reads through MiXCR, one entry per CDR3 protein. The sample includes approximately 290,000 distinct CDR3 sequences, roughly a fifth of them seen just once. The sample consisted of peripheral blood mononuclear cells (PBMCs), taken when the disease was refractory, from a patient treated with antithyroid drugs. These receptors all come from a female donor with Graves disease.

V is TRBV7-2 and J is TRBJ1-5; D is possibly TRBD1 (5 bases). CDR3 size: 15 residues. Trimming cost V 1 base and J 7 bases, with 14 bases left between them. The V gene's germline CDR1 is SGHTA and CDR2 FQGNSA. The CDR3 DNA reads as TGTGCCAGCAGCTTAGGAGAGGGGAGGTGGCAGCCCCAGCATTTT. This translates into CASSLGEGRWQPQHF. The full variable domain, completed using reference TRBV7-2 and TRBJ1-5, is GAGVSQSPSNKVTEKGKDVELRCDPISGHTALYWYRQSLGQGLEFLIYFQGNSAPDKSGLPSDRFSAERTGGSVSTLTIQRTQQEDSAVYLCASSLGEGRWQPQHFGDGTRLSIL.

In this sample, this clonotype turned up many times. The chain is built from TRBV2 and TRBJ2-7, with TRBD2 matching 9 bases. Per germline, CDR1 SNHLY and CDR2 FYNNEI. V shed 2 bases and J 7 bases; nucleotides not matched to a gene: 9. There are 15 residues in the CDR3. CDR3 coding DNA: TGTGCCAGCAGTGAAAGAGGGCGGGAGGGCCAAGAGCAGTACTTC. Its translation is CASSERGREGQEQYF.

This clonotype was observed at least ten times. The rearrangement uses TRBV12-3 or TRBV12-4 and TRBJ2-7; TRBD2 agrees at 15 bases. The CDR3 covers 16 residues. The J segment lost 4 bases and the V segment lost 4 bases, leaving 5 bases of the junction unmatched. CDR3 bases: TGTGCCAGCAGTTCTGGGACTAGCGGGAGGATATACGAGCAGTACTTC. Amino acids: CASSSGTSGRIYEQYF.

This clonotype was counted at least ten times. V gene TRBV6-1 combines with J gene TRBJ2-5, with 8 positions matching TRBD2. Trimming at V came to 9 bases and at J to 1 base, leaving 10 bases not matched to a gene. The CDR3 has 15 amino acids. CDR1 is MNHNS and CDR2 is SASEGT in the germline V gene. CDR3: CASRRPGRAQETQYF. In DNA, the CDR3 is TGTGCCAGTCGCCGTCCCGGGAGGGCCCAAGAGACCCAGTACTTC.

Many counts were recorded for this clonotype. J is TRBJ2-6 and V is TRBV7-8; no firm D call. Germline V gene data show CDR1 as SGHVS and CDR2 as FQNEAQ. Deletions cut 2 bases from V and 2 bases from J, with 16 bases between. CDR3 length: 18 amino acids. The CDR3 DNA is TGTGCCAGCAGCTTAAGGTTCGGTGAGGTCGCTGGGGCCAACGTCCTGACTTTC. This translates into CASSLRFGEVAGANVLTF.

This clonotype appeared many times. The chain joins TRBV25-1 to TRBJ2-7; no clear D. Germline V gene lookup returns CDR1 MGHDK and CDR2 SYGVNS. V was clipped by 1 base and J by 5 bases, with 6 bases between them. The CDR3 contains 12 residues. The CDR3 coding sequence is TGTGCCAGCAGTGAATCCCGGGACGAGCAGTACTTC. As protein: CASSESRDEQYF.

This clonotype has just a few counts. The chain combines TRBV19 with TRBJ2-5; 7 positions match TRBD2. The CDR3 extends over 17 amino acids. Per germline, CDR1 LNHDA and CDR2 SQIVND (reference sequence). The V gene end was trimmed by 1 base and the J gene end by 3 bases; junction bases not matched to a gene: 11. The chain's CDR3 is CASSIASGTGLEETQYF. The CDR3 nucleotides are TGTGCCAGTAGTATAGCATCAGGTACCGGACTAGAAGAGACCCAGTACTTC.

In its sample, this clonotype was seen many times. Relative to the germline gene, one junction end is altered; a read error may explain this. The V and J genes are TRBV2 and TRBJ2-7, with a tentative D call TRBD1 (7 bases). Germline CDR1 and CDR2: SNHLY and FYNNEI. The length of the CDR3 is 15 residues. The CDR3: CASGPPGQFRGEKDF. The CDR3 coding sequence is TGTGCCAGCGGACCTCCGGGACAGTTCCGCGGGGAGAAGGACTTC.

This clonotype appeared many times. J is TRBJ1-5 and V is TRBV28; D uncertain. The V gene lost 8 bases and the J gene lost 3 bases, with 8 bases spanning the gap. Germline V lookup: CDR1 MDHEN, CDR2 SYDVKM. This CDR3 contains 12 residues. As DNA, the CDR3 is TGTGCCAGCGGTACAGTCAATCAGCCCCAGCATTTT. Encoded protein: CASGTVNQPQHF.

This clonotype was recorded many times. The junction shows a germline mismatch at one end, possibly a read error. V usage is TRBV13 and J usage is TRBJ2-7; the D gene is possibly TRBD1 (6 bases). From germline, CDR1 is PRHDT and CDR2 FYEKMQ (reference sequence). The CDR3 is 12 residues long. CDR3 sequence (DNA): TGTGCCAGCAGCTTAGGCCTTACAGGGCCTGCGTTC. This sequence encodes CASSLGLTGPAF.

This clonotype was seen a handful of times. This sequence joins TRBV20-1 and TRBJ2-7, with a tentative D call TRBD2 (6 bases). Germline CDR1 and CDR2: DFQATT and SNEGSKA (reference sequence). The CDR3 is 14 amino acids. The germline V and J ends were trimmed by 0 bases and 5 bases, with 14 bases remaining between them. CDR3 coding DNA: TGCAGTGCTAGAGATCGGTTCGGGAGCGACGAGCAGTACTTC. Protein product: CSARDRFGSDEQYF.